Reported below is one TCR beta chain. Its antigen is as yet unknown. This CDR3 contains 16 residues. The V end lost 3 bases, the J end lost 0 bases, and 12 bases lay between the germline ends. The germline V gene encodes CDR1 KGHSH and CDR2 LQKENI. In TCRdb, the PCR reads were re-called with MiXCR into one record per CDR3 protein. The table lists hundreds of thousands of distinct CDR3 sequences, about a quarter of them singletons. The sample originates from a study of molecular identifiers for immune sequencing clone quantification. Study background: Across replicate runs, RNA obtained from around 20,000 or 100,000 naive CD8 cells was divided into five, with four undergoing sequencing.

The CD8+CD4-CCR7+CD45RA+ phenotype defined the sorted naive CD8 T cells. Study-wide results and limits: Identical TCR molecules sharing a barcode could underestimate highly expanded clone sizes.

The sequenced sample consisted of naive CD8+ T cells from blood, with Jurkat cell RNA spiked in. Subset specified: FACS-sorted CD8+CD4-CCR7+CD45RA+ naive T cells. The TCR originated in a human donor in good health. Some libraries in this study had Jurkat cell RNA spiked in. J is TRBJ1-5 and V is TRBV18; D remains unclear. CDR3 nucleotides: TGTGCCAGCTCACCGGCAGCCGTCTATAGCAATCAGCCCCAGCATTTT. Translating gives CASSPAAVYSNQPQHF.